The present T cell receptor (beta chain) was sequenced within a study of cytomegalovirus exposure and HLA in healthy donors. The PCR made use of 60 Vbeta and 13 Jbeta primers. Data came from immunoSEQ multiplex PCR; TCRdb stores just in-frame clones and leaves some out. The sample consists of roughly 190,000 clones, 78% of them appearing once. This clone was seen only once. Sequencing input: PBMCs. This clonotype was sampled from a woman between 25 and 40 years old in good health and CMV-seropositive.

CDR3 protein: CASSLPAGELFF. CDR3 DNA sequence: TGTGCCAGCAGCCTCCCGGCCGGGGAGCTGTTTTTT. The chain carries TRBV7-3 and TRBJ2-2; D ambiguous. There are 12 residues in the CDR3. CDR1 and CDR2 from the germline V gene are SGHTA and FQGTGA. The V gene lost 5 bases and the J gene lost 6 bases, with 7 bases spanning the gap.